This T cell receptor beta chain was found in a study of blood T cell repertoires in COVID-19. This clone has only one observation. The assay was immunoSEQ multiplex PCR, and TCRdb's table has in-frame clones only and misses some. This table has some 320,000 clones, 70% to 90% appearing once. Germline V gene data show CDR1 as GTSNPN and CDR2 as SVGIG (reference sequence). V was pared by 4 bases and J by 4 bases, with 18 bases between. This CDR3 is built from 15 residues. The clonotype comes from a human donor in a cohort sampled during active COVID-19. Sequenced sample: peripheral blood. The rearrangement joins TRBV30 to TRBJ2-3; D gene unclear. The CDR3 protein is CAWNYRHAGADTQYF. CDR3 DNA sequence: TGTGCCTGGAATTATCGCCACGCAGGTGCAGATACGCAGTATTTT.